A selection of T cell receptor beta chains follows, all from one sample in a study of blood T cell repertoires in COVID-19. Profiled with immunoSEQ multiplex PCR; TCRdb holds only in-frame clones, not every one. The sample lists 190,000 or so clones, 90% occurring once. The sample taken for sequencing was peripheral blood. Every receptor here comes from a man aged 50 or older with acute or convalescent COVID-19. Both conserved end residues are part of each CDR3. Each record gives: clone size, V gene, D gene, J gene, CDR3 protein, CDR3 DNA. A D gene is named only where the DNA matches it firmly. The listing skips clone size in some rows; elsewhere it reads once, few, many or a size class.

-,TRBV6-5,TRBD1,TRBJ2-5,CASWNRGLQETQYF,TGTGCCAGCTGGAACAGGGGGCTCCAAGAGACCCAGTACTTC
-,TRBV5-6,TRBD1,TRBJ1-1,CASSYGDRRGTEAFF,TGTGCCAGCAGCTACGGGGACAGGAGGGGGACTGAAGCTTTCTTT
-,TRBV30,-,TRBJ2-5,CAWSLSETQYF,TGTGCCTGGAGTCTCTCGGAGACCCAGTACTTC
once,TRBV7-2,TRBD2,TRBJ2-7,CASSVRLAGGYEQYF,TGTGCCAGCAGCGTTAGACTAGCGGGAGGCTACGAGCAGTACTTC
-,TRBV5-1,-,TRBJ2-1,CASSLAQVTEQFF,TGCGCCAGCAGCTTGGCGCAGGTTACTGAGCAGTTCTTC
-,TRBV3-1/TRBV3-2,-,TRBJ2-3,CASSHTQGINTQYF,TGTGCCAGCAGCCACACACAGGGAATAAATACGCAGTATTTT
-,TRBV11-3,TRBD2,TRBJ2-1,CASSGGLAGGSVNEQFF,TGTGCCAGCAGCGGGGGACTAGCGGGAGGGTCTGTGAATGAGCAGTTCTTC
-,TRBV4-2,-,TRBJ1-6,CASSQEGLDTYNSPLHF,TGTGCCAGCAGCCAAGAGGGCCTCGATACCTATAATTCACCCCTCCACTTT
-,TRBV18,-,TRBJ1-6,CASSQEDMNSPLHF,TGTGCCAGCTCACAGGAGGATATGAATTCACCCCTCCACTTT
-,TRBV5-1,TRBD2,TRBJ2-1,CASSLWSTSGSYNEQFF,TGCGCCAGCAGCTTGTGGTCGACTAGCGGGAGTTACAATGAGCAGTTCTTC
-,TRBV7-3,-,TRBJ2-1,CASSPSRPDEQFF,TGTGCCAGCAGCCCATCGAGGCCTGATGAGCAGTTCTTC
-,TRBV29-1,-,TRBJ1-1,CKGRGNTEAFF,TGCAAAGGGAGGGGGAACACTGAAGCTTTCTTT
once,TRBV5-4,TRBD2,TRBJ2-5,CASSLGLAGQETQYF,TGTGCCAGCAGCTTGGGGCTAGCGGGCCAAGAGACCCAGTACTTC
once,TRBV9,TRBD2,TRBJ2-1,CASSVWREPNNEQFF,TGTGCCAGCAGCGTATGGCGGGAGCCTAACAATGAGCAGTTCTTC
few,TRBV7-9,-,TRBJ1-1,CASSLGQLPLLNTEAFF,TGTGCCAGCAGCTTGGGGCAGTTACCTCTTTTGAACACTGAAGCTTTCTTT
once,TRBV2,-,TRBJ1-4,CATVDTGGEKLFF,TGTGCCACCGTGGACACTGGGGGGGAAAAACTGTTTTTT
-,TRBV18,TRBD1,TRBJ2-3,CASSPSRGTGGRDTQYF,TGTGCCAGCTCACCGTCCCGAGGGACAGGGGGCAGAGATACGCAGTATTTT
-,TRBV7-2,TRBD1,TRBJ1-6,CASSLMGQGKTNSPLHF,TGTGCCAGCAGCTTAATGGGACAGGGGAAAACAAATTCACCCCTCCACTTT
-,TRBV6-5,-,TRBJ1-5,CATGRAGDQPQHF,TGTGCCACTGGCAGGGCGGGGGATCAGCCCCAGCATTTT
-,TRBV27,-,TRBJ1-3,CASRPLRGNTIYF,TGTGCCAGCAGGCCCCTTCGGGGGAACACCATATATTTT
-,TRBV4-3,TRBD2,TRBJ2-1,CASSRLPPGSGGRNEQFF,TGCGCCAGCAGCCGATTACCCCCGGGGAGCGGGGGGCGCAATGAGCAGTTCTTC
-,TRBV10-3,-,TRBJ2-5,CAISESGGTQYF,TGTGCCATCAGTGAGTCGGGGGGGACCCAGTACTTC
once,TRBV15,-,TRBJ2-1,CATRRRGTTADEQFF,TGTGCCACCAGACGTCGGGGGACCACCGCCGATGAGCAGTTCTTC
-,TRBV11-2,-,TRBJ1-4,CASSQEGSNEKLFF,TGTGCCAGCAGCCAGGAGGGGAGTAATGAAAAACTGTTTTTT
-,TRBV7-8,-,TRBJ2-6,CASSDGTYYSGANVLTF,TGTGCCAGCAGCGACGGGACATATTACTCTGGGGCCAACGTCCTGACTTTC
-,TRBV7-9,TRBD2,TRBJ2-7,CASSPISGSPYEQYF,TGTGCCAGCAGCCCTATTAGCGGGAGCCCCTACGAGCAGTACTTC
-,TRBV28,-,TRBJ2-2,CASTGNTGELFF,TGTGCCAGTACAGGTAACACCGGGGAGCTGTTTTTT
-,TRBV28,TRBD2,TRBJ2-1,CASSSGLVAYNEQFF,TGTGCCAGCAGTTCGGGACTAGTTGCCTACAATGAGCAGTTCTTC
-,TRBV5-1,TRBD1,TRBJ1-1,CASNSGGGNTEAFF,TGCGCCAGCAATTCAGGGGGCGGAAACACTGAAGCTTTCTTT
few,TRBV6-5,-,TRBJ1-2,CASLSGNNYGYTF,TGTGCCAGCCTTTCCGGGAATAACTATGGCTACACCTTC
few,TRBV5-1,-,TRBJ2-7,CASSRSTTGTVESYEQYF,TGCGCCAGCAGCCGCTCCACCACCGGGACTGTCGAATCCTACGAGCAGTACTTC
-,TRBV18,-,TRBJ1-1,CASSPALAEAFF,TGTGCCAGCTCACCCGCGTTGGCTGAAGCTTTCTTT
once,TRBV6-6,TRBD1,TRBJ2-7,CASSPARGISYEQYF,TGTGCCAGCAGCCCCGCCAGGGGGATCTCCTACGAGCAGTACTTC
-,TRBV2,-,TRBJ2-3,CASSEAVAGSTDTQYF,TGTGCCAGCAGTGAAGCAGTTGCAGGGAGCACAGATACGCAGTATTTT
few,TRBV6-5,TRBD1,TRBJ1-5,CASSPTGVGQPQHF,TGTGCCAGCAGCCCGACAGGGGTTGGCCAGCCCCAGCATTTT
-,TRBV6-5,TRBD1,TRBJ1-1,CASSRDSFSNTEAFF,TGTGCCAGCAGCCGGGACAGTTTCTCGAACACTGAAGCTTTCTTT
-,TRBV2,-,TRBJ2-5,CASRRDSGETQYF,TGTGCCAGCAGAAGGGACTCTGGGGAGACCCAGTACTTC
-,TRBV11-3,TRBD2,TRBJ2-1,CASSLVPAGGRDEQFF,TGTGCCAGCAGCTTAGTCCCTGCGGGAGGAAGGGATGAGCAGTTCTTC
-,TRBV11-2,TRBD1,TRBJ1-1,CASSKQGDSGGAFF,TGTGCCAGCAGCAAACAGGGGGATTCGGGGGGAGCTTTCTTT
-,TRBV28,-,TRBJ2-7,CASSSGQHREQYF,TGTGCCAGCAGTTCAGGACAGCATAGGGAGCAGTACTTC
once,TRBV21-1,-,TRBJ1-1,CASSNPAGVTEAFF,TGTGCCAGCAGCAACCCCGCCGGGGTGACTGAAGCTTTCTTT
few,TRBV19,TRBD1,TRBJ1-1,CASSWDSMNTEAFF,TGTGCCAGTAGTTGGGACAGCATGAACACTGAAGCTTTCTTT
-,TRBV5-4,TRBD1,TRBJ2-6,CASRRDRVNSGANVLTF,TGTGCCAGCCGCCGGGACAGGGTAAACTCTGGGGCCAACGTCCTGACTTTC
-,TRBV23-1,-,TRBJ1-6,CASSQSAAGEMYNSPLHF,TGCGCCAGCAGTCAATCGGCGGCAGGGGAAATGTATAATTCACCCCTCCACTTT
-,TRBV13,TRBD1,TRBJ1-6,CASSLGGQAYNSPLHF,TGTGCCAGCAGCTTAGGGGGACAGGCTTATAATTCACCCCTCCACTTT
-,TRBV5-5,TRBD1,TRBJ2-1,CASSFGTGHNEQFF,TGTGCCAGCAGCTTCGGGACAGGACACAATGAGCAGTTCTTC
-,TRBV12-5,-,TRBJ1-1,CASGSVTTGHTEAFF,TGTGCTAGTGGTTCCGTGACTACAGGGCACACTGAAGCTTTCTTT
-,TRBV28,-,TRBJ1-1,CATYNRDTEAFF,TGTGCCACCTACAACAGGGACACTGAAGCTTTCTTT
-,TRBV7-8,-,TRBJ2-7,CASSAQRGRDEQYF,TGTGCCAGCAGCGCGCAGAGGGGGAGGGACGAGCAGTACTTC
-,TRBV6-1,TRBD2,TRBJ2-3,CASSVFLPSGVGRRTDTQYF,TGTGCCAGCAGTGTTTTCCTACCGAGCGGGGTGGGGCGGCGTACAGATACGCAGTATTTT
once,TRBV4-1,-,TRBJ2-5,CASSQDVTTQETQYF,TGCGCCAGCAGCCAAGATGTCACTACCCAAGAGACCCAGTACTTC
-,TRBV30,-,TRBJ2-2,CAWTPGTGELFF,TGTGCCTGGACCCCGGGTACCGGGGAGCTGTTTTTT
-,TRBV18,-,TRBJ1-1,CASSTTVLNTEAFF,TGTGCCAGCTCTACCACGGTACTGAACACTGAAGCTTTCTTT
once,TRBV19,TRBD2,TRBJ2-1,CASSPVTSGSYNEQFF,TGTGCCAGTAGTCCCGTGACTAGCGGCTCCTACAATGAGCAGTTCTTC
-,TRBV6-6,-,TRBJ1-4,CASTQASSANEKLFF,TGTGCCAGCACACAGGCTAGTTCGGCTAATGAAAAACTGTTTTTT
-,TRBV19,TRBD1,TRBJ2-2,CASRPGTGNTGELFF,TGTGCCAGTAGACCAGGGACAGGGAACACCGGGGAGCTGTTTTTT
-,TRBV15,TRBD1,TRBJ1-5,CATSTGGIVQPQHF,TGTGCCACCAGCACAGGGGGGATTGTTCAGCCCCAGCATTTT
-,TRBV27,TRBD1,TRBJ2-7,CASRRTPGTGHNEQYF,TGTGCCAGCAGGCGCACTCCCGGGACAGGGCACAACGAGCAGTACTTC
-,TRBV7-9,-,TRBJ2-7,CASSLRAQGTSYEQYF,TGTGCCAGCAGCTTACGGGCACAGGGCACCTCCTACGAGCAGTACTTC